This T cell receptor (beta chain) came from a study of OX40 agonist ivuxolimab in advanced cancers. Whole-study context: Intravenous ivuxolimab at 0.01 to 10 mg/kg was given to patients every 2 weeks. From roughly 20 to 85 years was the age range, with a mean of about 56 years, and over 70% were male.

This clone was observed once. Its matching antigen is unknown. Findings and caveats of the study: CD8+ T cells averaged more expanded clones than CD4+.

The repertoire was sequenced with immunoSEQ multiplex PCR; TCRdb's copy has only in-frame clones and lacks some. In the table there are around 20,000 clones, approximately 70% of which are singletons. The specimen comprised CD4+ or CD8+ T cells sorted from blood, sampled in a trial of the OX40 agonist ivuxolimab. The clonotype comes from an adult with an advanced solid tumor such as melanoma, head and neck, liver or kidney cancer.

The DNA for the CDR3 is TGTGCCAGCAGCCCCAGTAGGGGCTTCACAGATACGCAGTATTTT. Its translation is CASSPSRGFTDTQYF. V and J are TRBV11-3 and TRBJ2-3; possibly TRBD1 for D (5 bases). CDR3 length: 15 residues. The V and J ends lost 5 bases and 2 bases respectively, with 14 bases between them. Germline CDR1 is SGHNT and CDR2 is YENEEA. The full variable domain, rest sourced from reference TRBV11-3 and TRBJ2-3, is EAGVVQSPRYKIIEKKQPVAFWCNPISGHNTLYWYLQNLGQGPELLIRYENEEAVDDSQLPKDRFSAERLKGVDSTLKIQPAELGDSAVYLCASSPSRGFTDTQYFGPGTRLTVL.